These 20 T cell receptor beta chains were all obtained from the same sample, sequenced in a study of blood T cell repertoires in COVID-19. Generated by immunoSEQ multiplex PCR, the TCRdb table keeps only in-frame clones and is missing some. The sample has about 360,000 clones; around 84% are singletons. Sequenced material: peripheral blood. These receptors all come from a human donor in a cohort sampled during active COVID-19.

The chain employs TRBV4-1 and TRBJ2-1; 10 positions match TRBD2. This CDR3 has 16 residues. V was clipped by 2 bases and J by 8 bases; unmatched bases: 9. Per germline, CDR1 MGHRA and CDR2 YSYEKL. This CDR3 is CASSQNGLAVMYEQFF. CDR3 sequence (DNA): TGCGCCAGCAGCCAAAACGGACTAGCGGTTATGTATGAGCAGTTCTTC.

Concerning this clone: Mismatch with germline at one junction end may stem from a read error. The rearrangement joins TRBV6-5 to TRBJ1-5; maybe TRBD1 (5 bases). Germline V gene data show CDR1 as MNHEY and CDR2 as SVGAGI. CDR3 length equals 11 residues. DNA of the CDR3: TGTGCCAGCAGTTACTCGGGGCTTTGGGATTTT. Its protein is CASSYSGLWDF.

The gene calls are TRBV28 and TRBJ2-7; 7 nucleotides agree with TRBD1. J was trimmed by 3 bases and V by 10 bases; bases with no gene match: 6. CDR3 length equals 12 residues. Germline V lookup: CDR1 MDHEN, CDR2 SYDVKM. The CDR3 nucleotides are TGTGCCACACAGGGGCAATACTACGAGCAGTACTTC. Translated: CATQGQYYEQYF.

The rearrangement uses TRBV29-1 and TRBJ2-1; TRBD2 matches 16 bases. Germline V gives CDR1 SQVTM, CDR2 ANQGSEA. J lost 10 bases, V lost 4 bases, and 7 bases had no gene match. The CDR3 is made up of 15 amino acids. CDR3 coding DNA: TGCAGCGTTGTGGGACTAGCGGGAGGGCCAGGGGAGCAGTTCTTC. Its translation is CSVVGLAGGPGEQFF.

The V gene is TRBV28, the J gene TRBJ1-4, with 8 positions matching TRBD1. V gave up 5 bases and J gave up 7 bases; unmatched junction bases: 3. This CDR3 contains 13 residues. Per germline, CDR1 MDHEN and CDR2 SYDVKM. CDR3 loop: CASSDRGGEKLFF. CDR3 coding DNA: TGTGCCAGCAGTGACAGGGGAGGTGAAAAACTGTTTTTT.

This clone was found once. The CDR3 sequence is CASVGANTEAFF. The CDR3 nucleotides are TGTGCCAGCGTGGGGGCGAACACTGAAGCTTTCTTT. V and J are TRBV6-5 and TRBJ1-1; D perhaps matches TRBD1 (6 bases). The ends were cut back, 8 bases at V and 1 base at J, with 8 bases in the middle. This CDR3 has 12 amino acids. Germline assignment: CDR1 MNHEY and CDR2 SVGAGI.

With regard to this clone: Different DNA sequences within this sample yield the same CDR3. The J gene is TRBJ2-7, the V gene TRBV7-3, with 9 bases identical to TRBD1. The CDR3 sequence is 13 residues long. Germline CDR1 reads SGHTA; CDR2 reads FQGTGA. Germline trimming cut 3 bases from V and 4 bases from J; bases unmatched to any gene: 1. The CDR3 DNA is TGTGCCAGCAGCTTGGGGACAGGGTACGAGCAGTACTTC. It specifies CASSLGTGYEQYF.

The V and J genes are TRBV7-8 and TRBJ2-1, with 10 bases aligning to TRBD2. The germline V gene encodes CDR1 SGHVS and CDR2 FQNEAQ. The CDR3 contains 18 residues. The V segment lost 5 bases and the J segment 3 bases; nucleotides outside the gene matches: 13. For the CDR3, the DNA is TGTGCCAGCAGCCCTACCCGCCAACTAGCGGGAAACTACAATGAGCAGTTCTTC. Its translation: CASSPTRQLAGNYNEQFF.

This clone appeared once. The gene calls are TRBV15 and TRBJ1-1; D unresolved. V dropped 2 bases and J dropped 6 bases, with 10 bases sitting between them. CDR1 is LNHNV, CDR2 YYDKDF, per germline (reference sequence). The CDR3 length is 13 residues. The CDR3: CATSRMLGSEAFF. The CDR3 coding sequence is TGTGCCACCAGCAGAATGTTGGGCTCTGAAGCTTTCTTT. Drawing the rest from reference TRBV15 and TRBJ1-1, the complete variable domain is DAMVIQNPRYQVTQFGKPVTLSCSQTLNHNVMYWYQQKSSQAPKLLFHYYDKDFNNEADTPDNFQSRRPNTSFCFLDIRSPGLGDTAMYLCATSRMLGSEAFFGQGTRLTVV.

The chain has TRBV24-1 and TRBJ2-7; D perhaps matches TRBD1 (6 bases). In germline, CDR1 is KGHDR, CDR2 SFDVKD. The V gene lost 4 bases and the J gene lost 4 bases, with 16 bases spanning the gap. The CDR3 has 15 amino acids. DNA of the CDR3: TGTGCCACCAGTGACTCCGGGACACCATATTACGAGCAGTACTTC. Its protein is CATSDSGTPYYEQYF.

This chain joins TRBV4-2 and TRBJ2-7; D is perhaps TRBD2 (5 bases). Germline V lookup: CDR1 LGHNA, CDR2 YNFKEQ. Trimming stripped 1 base from V and 1 base from J, with 14 bases between. The CDR3 totals 16 residues. The CDR3 sequence is CASSQVRGEASYEQYF. The CDR3 nucleotides read TGTGCCAGCAGCCAAGTCCGGGGTGAGGCGTCCTACGAGCAGTACTTC.

This sequence joins TRBV7-2 and TRBJ2-1; D perhaps matches TRBD2 (5 bases). This CDR3 has 16 residues. CDR1 and CDR2 (germline): SGHTA, FQGNSA. The V end lost 2 bases, the J end lost 5 bases, and 16 bases lay between the germline ends. In DNA form, the CDR3 reads TGTGCCAGCAGCTTATTGTTGGGTAGCGTCCACAATGAGCAGTTCTTC. Protein product: CASSLLLGSVHNEQFF.

This clone was detected once. The V gene is TRBV29-1, the J gene TRBJ1-2, with TRBD1 matching 7 bases. This CDR3 is 13 amino acids long. J lost 4 bases, V lost 3 bases, and 5 bases had no gene match. CDR1 and CDR2 from the germline V gene are SQVTM and ANQGSEA. The CDR3: CSVDRGLGYGYTF. The DNA for the CDR3 is TGCAGCGTTGATAGGGGGCTCGGCTATGGCTACACCTTC.

This clone was observed a handful of times. The rearrangement links TRBV5-6 to TRBJ2-7; weak D call: TRBD1 (6 bases). The germline CDR1 and CDR2 sequences are SGHDT and YYEEEE. The V and J ends lost 2 bases and 4 bases respectively, with 10 bases between them. This CDR3 spans 13 amino acids. The CDR3 sequence: CASSFTGRYEQYF. The DNA for the CDR3 is TGTGCCAGCAGCTTCACAGGGAGATACGAGCAGTACTTC.

The V and J genes are TRBV7-2 and TRBJ2-5; D perhaps matches TRBD1 (6 bases). The V and J ends lost 1 base and 3 bases respectively, with 15 bases between them. The germline gives CDR1 SGHTA, CDR2 FQGNSA. This CDR3 has 16 amino acids. The CDR3 sequence: CASSLVGGTTEETQYF. As DNA, the CDR3 is TGTGCCAGCAGCTTAGTTGGGGGCACTACAGAAGAGACCCAGTACTTC.

V and J are TRBV5-5 and TRBJ2-1, with a weak D call TRBD2 (6 bases). Germline values: CDR1 SGHKS, CDR2 YYEKEE (reference sequence). The V end lost 7 bases, the J end lost 4 bases, and 18 bases lay between the germline ends. This CDR3 is built from 15 residues. CDR3 sequence reads: CASREWGPTYNEQFF. CDR3 DNA sequence: TGTGCCAGCCGGGAGTGGGGACCGACTTACAATGAGCAGTTCTTC. Using reference TRBV5-5 and TRBJ2-1 for the parts outside the CDR3, the full variable domain is DAGVTQSPTHLIKTRGQQVTLRCSPISGHKSVSWYQQVLGQGPQFIFQYYEKEERGRGNFPDRFSARQFPNYSSELNVNALLLGDSALYLCASREWGPTYNEQFFGPGTRLTVL.

J is TRBJ1-5 and V is TRBV9, with a tentative D call TRBD1 (5 bases). CDR1 is SGDLS, CDR2 YYNGEE, per germline. V was trimmed by 3 bases and J by 0 bases, leaving 7 bases between them. This CDR3 contains 14 residues. In DNA form, the CDR3 reads TGTGCCAGCAGCGCCACAGGTAGCAATCAGCCCCAGCATTTT. This translates into CASSATGSNQPQHF.

This chain's CDR3 is CASSFGGDYEQYF. The CDR3 DNA is TGCGCCAGCAGCTTTGGAGGGGACTACGAGCAGTACTTC. The rearrangement joins TRBV5-1 to TRBJ2-7; D possibly corresponds to TRBD2 (6 bases). This CDR3 is 13 amino acids long. Germline V gene sequence: CDR1 SGHRS, CDR2 YFSETQ. V lost 2 bases, J lost 3 bases, and 9 bases lay in between.

Points on this clone: The same CDR3 can be traced to other DNA sequences in this sample. The chain couples TRBV28 to TRBJ2-7, with D possibly being TRBD1 (5 bases). The CDR3 contains 13 residues. V lost 6 bases, J lost 2 bases, and 11 bases lay in between. Per the germline V gene, CDR1 is MDHEN and CDR2 is SYDVKM. CDR3 DNA sequence: TGTGCCAGCAGCCCATCAGGGACCTACGAGCAGTACTTC. This codes for CASSPSGTYEQYF.

This chain connects TRBV30 to TRBJ2-7; D might be TRBD1 (6 bases). The CDR3 runs to 14 residues. Trimming removed 2 bases from V and 4 bases from J, with 15 bases in between. Germline CDR1 reads GTSNPN; CDR2 reads SVGIG (reference sequence). This CDR3 reads CAWSKTGLGYEQYF. The DNA of the CDR3 is TGTGCCTGGAGTAAGACAGGTTTGGGATACGAGCAGTACTTC.